This T cell receptor beta chain was sequenced during a study of cytomegalovirus exposure and HLA in healthy donors. Amplification used 60 Vbeta primers and 13 Jbeta primers. Sequencing used immunoSEQ multiplex PCR; TCRdb keeps in-frame clones, though not all of them. In the table there are some 60,000 clones, around 83% of which are singletons. Points on this clone: One junction end disagrees with the germline gene, perhaps due to a read error. Different DNA sequences within this sample yield the same CDR3.

Sequenced material: PBMCs. This clonotype was obtained from a human donor in good health.

Written as DNA, the CDR3 is TGCGCCAGCAGCCCACAGGGGAACTATGGCTACACCTTC. Translation: CASSPQGNYGYTF. The chain links TRBV6-5 to TRBJ1-2; 7 bases agree with TRBD1. The CDR3 runs to 13 residues. Germline-derived CDR1 and CDR2 are MNHEY and SVGAGI.